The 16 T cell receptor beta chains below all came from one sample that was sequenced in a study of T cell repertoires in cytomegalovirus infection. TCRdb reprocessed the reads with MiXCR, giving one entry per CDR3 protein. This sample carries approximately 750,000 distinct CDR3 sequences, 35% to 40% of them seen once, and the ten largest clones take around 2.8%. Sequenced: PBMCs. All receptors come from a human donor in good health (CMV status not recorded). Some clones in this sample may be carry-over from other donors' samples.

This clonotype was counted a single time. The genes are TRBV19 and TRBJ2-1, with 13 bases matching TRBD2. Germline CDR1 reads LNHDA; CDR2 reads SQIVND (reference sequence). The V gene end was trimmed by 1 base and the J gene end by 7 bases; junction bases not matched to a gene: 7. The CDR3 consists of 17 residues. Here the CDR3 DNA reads TGTGCCAGTAGTATAGGTGGACTAGCGGGAGTAAGGAATGAGCAGTTCTTC. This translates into CASSIGGLAGVRNEQFF.

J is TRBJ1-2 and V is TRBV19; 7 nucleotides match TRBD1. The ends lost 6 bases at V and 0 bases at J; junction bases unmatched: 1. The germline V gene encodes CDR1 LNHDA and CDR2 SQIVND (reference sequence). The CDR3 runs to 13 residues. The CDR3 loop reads CASSGQANYGYTF. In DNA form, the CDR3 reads TGTGCCAGTAGCGGACAGGCTAACTATGGCTACACCTTC. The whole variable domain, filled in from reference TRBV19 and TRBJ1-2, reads DGGITQSPKYLFRKEGQNVTLSCEQNLNHDAMYWYRQDPGQGLRLIYYSQIVNDFQKGDIAEGYSVSREKKESFPLTVTSAQKNPTAFYLCASSGQANYGYTFGSGTRLTVV.

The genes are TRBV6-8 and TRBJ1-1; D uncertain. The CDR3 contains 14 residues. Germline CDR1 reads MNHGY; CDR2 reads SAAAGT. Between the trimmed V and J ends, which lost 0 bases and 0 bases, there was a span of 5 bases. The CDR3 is CASSYSALNTEAFF. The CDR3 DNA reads TGTGCCAGCAGTTACTCTGCGTTGAACACTGAAGCTTTCTTT.

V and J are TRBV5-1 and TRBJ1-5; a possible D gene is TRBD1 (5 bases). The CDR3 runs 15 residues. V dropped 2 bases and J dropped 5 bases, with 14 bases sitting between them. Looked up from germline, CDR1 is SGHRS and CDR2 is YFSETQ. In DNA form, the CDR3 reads TGCGCCAGCAGCTTTTCCCCTTTGGGGGATCAGCCCCAGCATTTT. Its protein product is CASSFSPLGDQPQHF.

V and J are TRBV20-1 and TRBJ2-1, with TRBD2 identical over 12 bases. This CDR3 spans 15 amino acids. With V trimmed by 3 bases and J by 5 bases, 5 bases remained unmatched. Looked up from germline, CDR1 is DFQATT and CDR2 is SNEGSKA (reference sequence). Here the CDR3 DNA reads TGCAGTGCTAGGGCTAGCGGGGGGGTCCACAATGAGCAGTTCTTC. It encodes CSARASGGVHNEQFF.

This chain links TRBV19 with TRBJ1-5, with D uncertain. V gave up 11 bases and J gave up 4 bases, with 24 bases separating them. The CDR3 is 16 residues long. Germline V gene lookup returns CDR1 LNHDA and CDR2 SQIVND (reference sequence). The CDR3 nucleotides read TGTGCCTCCGAGTTGGGGAGTCATCTGGGGAATCAGCCCCAGCATTTT. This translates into CASELGSHLGNQPQHF.

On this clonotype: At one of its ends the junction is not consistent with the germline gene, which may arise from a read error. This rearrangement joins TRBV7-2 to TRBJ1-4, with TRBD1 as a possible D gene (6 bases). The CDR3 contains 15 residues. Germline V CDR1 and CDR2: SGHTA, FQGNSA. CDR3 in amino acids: CSSSFRAGANEKLFF. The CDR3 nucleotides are TGTTCCAGCAGCTTCCGGGCAGGGGCTAATGAAAAACTGTTTTTT. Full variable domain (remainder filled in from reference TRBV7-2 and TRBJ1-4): GAGVSQSPSNKVTEKGKDVELRCDPISGHTALYWYRQSLGQGLEFLIYFQGNSAPDKSGLPSDRFSAERTGGSVSTLTIQRTQQEDSAVYLCSSSFRAGANEKLFFGSGTQLSVL.

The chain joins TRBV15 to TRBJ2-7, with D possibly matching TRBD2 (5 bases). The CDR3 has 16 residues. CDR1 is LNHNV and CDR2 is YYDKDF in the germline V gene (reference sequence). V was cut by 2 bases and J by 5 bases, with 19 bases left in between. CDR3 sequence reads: CATSRWEPGSTNEQYF. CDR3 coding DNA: TGTGCCACCAGCAGATGGGAACCGGGATCGACCAACGAGCAGTACTTC.

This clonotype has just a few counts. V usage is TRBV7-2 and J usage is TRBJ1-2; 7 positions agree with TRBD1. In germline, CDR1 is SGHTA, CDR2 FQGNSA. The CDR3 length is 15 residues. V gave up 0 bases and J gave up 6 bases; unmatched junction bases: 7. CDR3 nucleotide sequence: TGTGCCAGCAGCTTAGCGCGCGACAGGGAAAATGGCTACACCTTC. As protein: CASSLARDRENGYTF.

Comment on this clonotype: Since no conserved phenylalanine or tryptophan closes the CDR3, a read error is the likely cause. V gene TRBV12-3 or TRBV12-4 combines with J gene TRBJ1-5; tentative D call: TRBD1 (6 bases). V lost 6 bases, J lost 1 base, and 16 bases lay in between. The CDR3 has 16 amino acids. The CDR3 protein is CASSPEGGLSNQPQHL. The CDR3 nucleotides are TGTGCCAGCAGCCCCGAGGGGGGCTTAAGCAATCAGCCCCAGCATCTT.

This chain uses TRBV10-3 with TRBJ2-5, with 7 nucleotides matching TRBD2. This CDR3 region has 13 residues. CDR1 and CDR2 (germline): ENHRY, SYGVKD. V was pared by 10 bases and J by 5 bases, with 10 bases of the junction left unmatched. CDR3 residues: CATGLVPSETQYF. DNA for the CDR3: TGTGCCACCGGACTAGTACCGTCGGAGACCCAGTACTTC.

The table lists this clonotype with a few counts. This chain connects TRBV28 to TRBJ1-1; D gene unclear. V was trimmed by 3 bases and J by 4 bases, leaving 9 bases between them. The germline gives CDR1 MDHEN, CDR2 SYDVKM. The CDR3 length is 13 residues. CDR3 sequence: CASSFQWGTEAFF. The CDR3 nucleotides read TGTGCCAGCAGTTTCCAATGGGGCACTGAAGCTTTCTTT.

The CDR3 loop is CASTPGIEAFF. In DNA form, the CDR3 reads TGTGCCAGCACCCCGGGGATCGAAGCTTTCTTT. This chain uses TRBV12-3 or TRBV12-4 with TRBJ1-1; D gene unclear. V was shortened by 7 bases and J by 8 bases, with 11 bases between the two germline ends. The CDR3 length is 11 residues.

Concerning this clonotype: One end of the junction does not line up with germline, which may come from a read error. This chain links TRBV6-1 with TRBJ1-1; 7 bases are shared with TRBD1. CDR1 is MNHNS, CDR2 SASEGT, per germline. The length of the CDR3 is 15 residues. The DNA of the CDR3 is TGTGCCAGCAGTTCTCCGACAGGGCGTTGGCCTGAAGCCTTCTTT. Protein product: CASSSPTGRWPEAFF.

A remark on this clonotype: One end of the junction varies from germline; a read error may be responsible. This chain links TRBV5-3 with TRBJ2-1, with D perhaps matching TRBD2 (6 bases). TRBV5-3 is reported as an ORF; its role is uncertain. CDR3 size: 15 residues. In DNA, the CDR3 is TGTGCCAGCAGCTCCGGGACTCCGGTAGGTAATGAGCAGTTCTTC. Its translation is CASSSGTPVGNEQFF.

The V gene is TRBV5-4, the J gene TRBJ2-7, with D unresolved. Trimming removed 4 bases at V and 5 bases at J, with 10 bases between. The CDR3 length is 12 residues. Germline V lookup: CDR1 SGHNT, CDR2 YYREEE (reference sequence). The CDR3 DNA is TGTGCCAGCAGCAGGTCAGTGAACGAGCAGTACTTC. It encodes CASSRSVNEQYF.